Below, 27 T cell receptor beta chains from the same sample are listed, as sequenced in a study of cytomegalovirus exposure and HLA in healthy donors. 13 Jbeta primers and 60 Vbeta primers were used for the PCR. Method: immunoSEQ multiplex PCR; TCRdb's copy keeps in-frame clones and lacks some. The sample consists of about 86,000 clones, 70% to 80% of them appearing once. The sample consisted of PBMCs. The receptor source for this set is a woman aged 40 to 55 in good health and CMV-seropositive.

This clone was detected only a few times. The chain carries TRBV19 and TRBJ1-5, with D possibly being TRBD1 (5 bases). This CDR3 spans 15 amino acids. Per the germline V gene, CDR1 is LNHDA and CDR2 is SQIVND (reference sequence). The V gene lost 6 bases and the J gene lost 5 bases, with 17 bases spanning the gap. The CDR3 spells CASRITGSPHQPQHF. CDR3 DNA: TGTGCCAGTAGAATTACAGGAAGTCCCCATCAGCCCCAGCATTTT.

The V call is TRBV27, the J call TRBJ1-2; maybe TRBD1 (6 bases). Trimming shortened V by 6 bases and J by 1 base, and 21 bases separated the two germline ends. Germline assignment: CDR1 MNHEY and CDR2 SMNVEV (reference sequence). This CDR3 is 17 amino acids long. CDR3 nucleotides: TGTGCCAGCAGCCGGACAGCCGTAACCTCAATTAACTATGGCTACACCTTC. This codes for CASSRTAVTSINYGYTF.

The chain joins TRBV11-2 to TRBJ2-7; 9 positions match TRBD1. V was clipped by 2 bases and J by 4 bases; unmatched bases: 6. The CDR3 loop spans 15 amino acids. CDR1 and CDR2 from the germline V gene are SGHAT and FQNNGV. The CDR3 loop reads CASSLSMGQGYEQYF. CDR3 nucleotide sequence: TGTGCCAGCAGCTTAAGTATGGGACAGGGTTACGAGCAGTACTTC. Variable domain in full (rest from reference TRBV11-2 and TRBJ2-7): EAGVAQSPRYKIIEKRQSVAFWCNPISGHATLYWYQQILGQGPKLLIQFQNNGVVDDSQLPKDRFSAERLKGVDSTLKIQPAKLEDSAVYLCASSLSMGQGYEQYFGPGTRLTVT.

This sequence joins TRBV4-1 and TRBJ1-1; D is undetermined. The CDR3 runs 14 residues. V gave up 1 base and J gave up 2 bases, with 8 bases separating them. Germline CDR1 reads MGHRA; CDR2 reads YSYEKL. This CDR3 is CASSQVSVNTEAFF. DNA for the CDR3: TGCGCCAGCAGCCAAGTTTCAGTTAACACTGAAGCTTTCTTT.

The chain combines TRBV30 with TRBJ2-7; TRBD1 aligns across 9 bases. This CDR3 region has 13 residues. Trimming cost V 4 bases and J 4 bases; bases outside gene matches: 5. In germline, CDR1 is GTSNPN, CDR2 SVGIG (reference sequence). The CDR3 loop reads CAWNTQGAYEQYF. CDR3 nucleotide sequence: TGTGCCTGGAATACACAGGGGGCTTACGAGCAGTACTTC.

V is TRBV6-5 and J is TRBJ2-1; D unclear. Trimming stripped 5 bases from V and 4 bases from J, with 6 bases between. The CDR3 is made up of 12 amino acids. The V gene's germline CDR1 is MNHEY and CDR2 SVGAGI. CDR3 nucleotides: TGTGCCAGCAGTAGCCTTTACAATGAGCAGTTCTTC. Its translation is CASSSLYNEQFF.

The rearrangement uses TRBV6-5 and TRBJ2-5, with D tentatively TRBD1 (6 bases). The end of the DNA aligns better with TRBJ2-7, so the J call may be wrong. CDR1 is MNHEY and CDR2 is SVGAGI in the germline V gene. This CDR3 is 13 amino acids long. The CDR3 spells CASSRGRFYEQYF. The CDR3 DNA is TGTGCCAGCAGTAGGGGGAGATTCTACGAGCAGTACTTC.

The chain carries TRBV5-4 and TRBJ2-1, with D unresolved. CDR3 length: 16 residues. Germline CDR1 and CDR2: SGHNT and YYREEE (reference sequence). The V gene lost 4 bases and the J gene lost 0 bases, with 14 bases spanning the gap. As DNA, the CDR3 is TGTGCCAGCAGCCCGATGACGGGTAGCTCCTACAATGAGCAGTTCTTC. Translation: CASSPMTGSSYNEQFF.

This clone showed up just a few times. The chain combines TRBV30 with TRBJ1-1; D may be TRBD1 (5 bases). Germline V gene lookup returns CDR1 GTSNPN and CDR2 SVGIG (reference sequence). The V and J ends lost 7 bases and 5 bases respectively, with 14 bases between them. CDR3 length: 12 residues. Here the CDR3 reads CAFQGSRTEAFF. DNA of the CDR3: TGTGCCTTTCAGGGTTCGAGGACTGAAGCTTTCTTT. The full variable domain, in which reference TRBV30 and TRBJ1-1 provide the parts outside the CDR3, is SQTIHQWPATLVQPVGSPLSLECTVEGTSNPNLYWYRQAAGRGLQLLFYSVGIGQISSEVPQNLSASRPQDRQFILSSKKLLLSDSGFYLCAFQGSRTEAFFGQGTRLTVV.

This chain uses TRBV13 with TRBJ2-5; the D gene is possibly TRBD1 (5 bases). This CDR3 is built from 14 residues. Germline CDR1 is PRHDT and CDR2 is FYEKMQ (reference sequence). V gave up 5 bases and J gave up 2 bases, with 12 bases separating them. CDR3 sequence: CASSPFDSQETQYF. The CDR3, as DNA: TGTGCCAGCAGCCCCTTCGACAGTCAAGAGACCCAGTACTTC.

V gene TRBV5-4 combines with J gene TRBJ1-5; D is uncertain. Between the trimmed V and J ends, which lost 0 bases and 4 bases, there was a span of 8 bases. This CDR3 has 14 residues. Germline lookup yields CDR1 SGHNT and CDR2 YYREEE (reference sequence). The CDR3, as DNA: TGTGCCAGCAGCTTGGACGGTTCAAATCAGCCCCAGCATTTT. Protein product: CASSLDGSNQPQHF.

The J gene is TRBJ2-2, the V gene TRBV7-9; 9 nucleotides line up with TRBD1. Germline loops: CDR1 SEHNR, CDR2 FQNEAQ (reference sequence). The J segment lost 3 bases and the V segment lost 1 base, leaving 6 bases of the junction unmatched. This CDR3 contains 17 residues. The chain's CDR3 is CASSLDPGQGHTGELFF. CDR3 DNA: TGTGCCAGCAGCTTAGATCCGGGACAGGGCCACACCGGGGAGCTGTTTTTT.

The rearrangement uses TRBV19 and TRBJ1-6; 8 positions agree with TRBD1. Germline CDR1 is LNHDA and CDR2 is SQIVND (reference sequence). V lost 5 bases and J lost 6; bases outside the gene matches: 6. This CDR3 spans 15 amino acids. As DNA, the CDR3 is TGTGCCAGTAGTGACGCGGACAGGGTTAATTCACCCCTCCACTTT. This translates into CASSDADRVNSPLHF.

The chain uses TRBV7-6 and TRBJ2-1; 8 bases map to TRBD2. The V segment lost 6 bases and the J segment 6 bases; nucleotides outside the gene matches: 10. The V gene's germline CDR1 is SGHVS and CDR2 FNYEAQ. The CDR3 length is 15 residues. The CDR3, as DNA: TGTGCCAGCAGATCCGGGCTAGCGGGTTCCAATGAGCAGTTCTTC. Its translation is CASRSGLAGSNEQFF. Looking up the rest from reference TRBV7-6 and TRBJ2-1 gives the full variable domain: GAGVSQSPRYKVTKRGQDVALRCDPISGHVSLYWYRQALGQGPEFLTYFNYEAQQDKSGLPNDRFSAERPEGSISTLTIQRTEQRDSAMYRCASRSGLAGSNEQFFGPGTRLTVL.

This chain joins TRBV5-5 and TRBJ1-1; D is perhaps TRBD1 (5 bases). The V end was cut by 2 bases, the J end by 5 bases, with 13 bases between. Germline CDR1 reads SGHKS; CDR2 reads YYEKEE (reference sequence). This CDR3 has 14 residues. The CDR3, as DNA: TGTGCCAGCAGCTTCGCCCAGGGAGGAACTGAAGCTTTCTTT. Translated, it gives CASSFAQGGTEAFF.

The chain uses TRBV25-1 and TRBJ2-5; 8 positions match TRBD2. The J call may be mistaken, given a closer DNA end match to TRBJ2-7. The germline V gene has CDR1 MGHDK and CDR2 SYGVNS. This CDR3 comprises 14 residues. CDR3 nucleotide sequence: TGTGCCAGCAGTGAATCGGGGGGGACCTACGAGCAGTACTTC. Translated: CASSESGGTYEQYF.

This chain links TRBV19 with TRBJ1-5, with D perhaps matching TRBD1 (6 bases). V lost 9 bases and J lost 2, with 17 bases in between. The germline V gene has CDR1 LNHDA and CDR2 SQIVND (reference sequence). This CDR3 spans 15 amino acids. The CDR3: CASVRGGIGNQPQHF. The DNA for the CDR3 is TGTGCCAGCGTCCGAGGGGGAATTGGCAATCAGCCCCAGCATTTT.

The chain carries TRBV7-9 and TRBJ1-2, with D maybe TRBD1 (5 bases). In germline, CDR1 is SEHNR, CDR2 FQNEAQ (reference sequence). Trimming removed 2 bases from V and 3 bases from J, with 22 bases in between. The CDR3 runs to 18 residues. CDR3 sequence reads: CASSLTPTWEGQDYGYTF. The CDR3 region has the DNA TGTGCCAGCAGCTTAACACCTACCTGGGAGGGGCAGGACTATGGCTACACCTTC.

This chain links TRBV6-1 with TRBJ1-2; perhaps TRBD1 as D (6 bases). Germline-derived CDR1 and CDR2 are MNHNS and SASEGT. Trimming took 2 bases from V and 5 from J, leaving 12 bases between them. This CDR3 comprises 14 residues. DNA for the CDR3: TGTGCCAGCAGTGAACCACAGGGAAGATATGGCTACACCTTC. Residues: CASSEPQGRYGYTF.

This chain joins TRBV2 and TRBJ1-1; possibly TRBD1 for D (6 bases). Trimming stripped 5 bases from V and 8 bases from J, with 9 bases between. CDR3 length: 11 amino acids. CDR1 and CDR2 from the germline V gene are SNHLY and FYNNEI. The DNA for the CDR3 is TGTGCCAGCAGTCAGGGGTACGAAGCTTTCTTT. Translation gives CASSQGYEAFF.

As DNA, the CDR3 is TGCGCCAGCAGCCAAGCTCTAGTCATTGGGCCCCAGCATTTT. It encodes CASSQALVIGPQHF. This chain uses TRBV4-3 with TRBJ1-5; D gene uncertain. In germline, CDR1 is LGHNA, CDR2 YSLEER. Trimming stripped 1 base from V and 9 bases from J, with 13 bases between. The CDR3 consists of 14 residues.

This clone appeared once. An end of the junction differs from the germline gene, which may be a read error. The chain recombines TRBV7-7 with TRBJ2-3; tentatively, D is TRBD1 (5 bases). Germline V lookup: CDR1 SSHAT, CDR2 FNYEAQ (reference sequence). This CDR3 has 14 residues. This CDR3 is CASSQDRSTDTQYF. CDR3 nucleotides: TGTGCTAGCAGCCAAGACAGAAGCACAGATACGCAGTATTTT.

This chain connects TRBV15 to TRBJ2-5, with D perhaps TRBD1 (5 bases). The CDR3 totals 17 residues. Trimming took 3 bases from V and 7 from J, leaving 24 bases between them. Germline V gene lookup returns CDR1 LNHNV and CDR2 YYDKDF (reference sequence). The DNA for the CDR3 is TGTGCCACCAGCAGGGACGATACTTGGGGCGCCCAGCCGACCCAGTACTTC. Translation gives CATSRDDTWGAQPTQYF.

The V and J genes are TRBV28 and TRBJ2-7, with TRBD1 as a possible D gene (7 bases). V was clipped by 5 bases and J by 5 bases, with 16 bases between them. Germline CDR1 is MDHEN and CDR2 is SYDVKM. CDR3 length: 14 amino acids. The CDR3 nucleotides read TGTGCCAGCAGTCAGGGACAGTGGAGGGACGAGCAGTACTTC. It specifies CASSQGQWRDEQYF.

This clone was counted a few times. This chain joins TRBV10-3 and TRBJ2-1; maybe TRBD2 (6 bases). Trimming pared 5 bases from V and 7 bases from J, leaving 12 bases between. CDR3 length: 13 amino acids. Germline V gene data show CDR1 as ENHRY and CDR2 as SYGVKD. The CDR3 nucleotides read TGTGCCATCAGTCCGGGGAGGAGGAATGAGCAGTTCTTC. It specifies CAISPGRRNEQFF.

This chain joins TRBV15 and TRBJ2-2, with 12 bases matching TRBD1. Trimming cost V 1 base and J 14 bases; bases outside gene matches: 8. The germline V gene has CDR1 LNHNV and CDR2 YYDKDF (reference sequence). The CDR3 is 15 residues long. In DNA form, the CDR3 reads TGTGCCACCAGCAGAGCGTGGGGGACAGGGGGCGAACTGTTTTTT. This codes for CATSRAWGTGGELFF.

The chain couples TRBV19 to TRBJ2-1, with unresolved D. CDR1 and CDR2 (germline): LNHDA, SQIVND (reference sequence). The CDR3 runs to 14 residues. Trimming cost V 4 bases and J 6 bases, with 13 bases left between them. CDR3 protein: CASSTNSYSNEQFF. The CDR3 DNA follows: TGTGCCAGTAGTACCAACAGCTACTCCAATGAGCAGTTCTTC.